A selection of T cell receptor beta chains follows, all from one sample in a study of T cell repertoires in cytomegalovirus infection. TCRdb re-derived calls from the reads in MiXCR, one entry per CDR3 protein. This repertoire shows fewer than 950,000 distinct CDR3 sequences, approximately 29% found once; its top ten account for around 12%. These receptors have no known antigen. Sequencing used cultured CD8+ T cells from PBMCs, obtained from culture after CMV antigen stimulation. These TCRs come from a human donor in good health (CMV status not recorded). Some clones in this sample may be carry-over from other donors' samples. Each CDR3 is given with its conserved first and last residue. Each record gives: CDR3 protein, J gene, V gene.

CASSWRGAIITNTGELFF TRBJ2-2 TRBV6-6
CASSLGRPHQPQHF TRBJ1-5 TRBV5-6
CASSMGRATEAFF TRBJ1-1 TRBV7-9
CASSLVPQNGYTF TRBJ1-2 TRBV7-9
CASRPLAGGPCTGELFF TRBJ2-2 TRBV23-1
CSARDIVTGVPNYGYTF TRBJ1-2 TRBV20-1
CASSPKEGRQLVGYTF TRBJ1-2 TRBV11-3
CASERGTEAFF TRBJ1-1 TRBV27
CASRDTVGGNQPQHF TRBJ1-5 TRBV2
CASGWAGDEKLFF TRBJ1-4 TRBV6-1
CASSRGPYTGELFF TRBJ2-2 TRBV7-3
CASSSDRGQGEKLFF TRBJ1-4 TRBV27
CATQDSLYTEAFF TRBJ1-1 TRBV27
CASSIVEQLSSNANQPQHF TRBJ1-5 TRBV19
CASSLSSRVEIRGYTF TRBJ1-2 TRBV12-3/TRBV12-4
CASSLRGVPGTGKNIQYF TRBJ2-4 TRBV27
CASSLAPSGNTEAFF TRBJ1-1 TRBV7-6
CVSSHGRGRTDTQYF TRBJ2-3 TRBV4-1
CASTVLPPAADTQYF TRBJ2-3 TRBV6-6
CASSYSYGFSNTGELFF TRBJ2-2 TRBV11-3
CASSIGRTEEETQYF TRBJ2-5 TRBV19
CASSPLGEQPQHF TRBJ1-5 TRBV7-4
CASSLEGHEDLYEQYF TRBJ2-7 TRBV5-4
CASSLGSYEQFF TRBJ2-1 TRBV7-8
CASSEYTRDRGTYNEQFF TRBJ2-1 TRBV25-1
CASSQERQNTEAFF TRBJ1-1 TRBV14
CASSLSGGAFWTYEQYF TRBJ2-7 TRBV7-2
CASSLGGSTDLQETQYF TRBJ2-5 TRBV6-2/TRBV6-3
CASSLKGGAGETQYF TRBJ2-5 TRBV13
CASSYPRGLNTEAFF TRBJ1-1 TRBV7-9
CASRVLGGTTVFGANVLTF TRBJ2-6 TRBV5-6
CASREPRGEKLFF TRBJ1-4 TRBV6-1
CASSPPPGLAGLKETQYF TRBJ2-5 TRBV7-9
CASCPQGYSNQPQHF TRBJ1-5 TRBV19
CASSFHGEQFF TRBJ2-1 TRBV11-3